Following are 3 T cell receptor beta chains from one sample sequenced in a study of blood T cell repertoires in COVID-19. Here immunoSEQ multiplex PCR was the method, and the copy in TCRdb shows in-frame clones only, minus some. The data show a few hundred thousand clones, around 85% seen once. Material for sequencing was peripheral blood. The receptors were sampled from a woman under 30 with acute or convalescent COVID-19.

The rearrangement links TRBV11-2 to TRBJ1-2, with 7 nucleotides matching TRBD1. The germline gives CDR1 SGHAT, CDR2 FQNNGV. V trimming: 3 bases; J trimming: 2 bases; junction bases outside the gene matches: 3. The CDR3 sequence is 14 residues long. Here the CDR3 DNA reads TGTGCCAGCAGCTTCACGGGACAGAACTATGGCTACACCTTC. Encoded protein: CASSFTGQNYGYTF.

The rearrangement links TRBV6-1 to TRBJ1-1, with D perhaps TRBD1 (5 bases). Trimming pared 2 bases from V and 12 bases from J, leaving 16 bases between. CDR1 is MNHNS, CDR2 SASEGT, per germline. This CDR3 has 13 amino acids. The CDR3 DNA sequence: TGTGCCAGCAGTGAACTACGGGGGGTTTCGACTTTCTTT. Its protein product is CASSELRGVSTFF.

The chain links TRBV5-1 to TRBJ1-6; unclear D gene. Germline-derived CDR1 and CDR2 are SGHRS and YFSETQ. Between the trimmed V and J ends, which lost 2 bases and 9 bases, there was a span of 21 bases. The CDR3 sequence is 17 residues long. CDR3 in DNA: TGCGCCAGCAGCTTAGAATCGACCGGCGGAAACGGTTCACCCCTCCACTTT. This encodes CASSLESTGGNGSPLHF.